The clone carrying this T cell receptor (beta chain) was observed a few times. Its antigen is unidentified. From alopecia areata patients, lesional scalp punch biopsies and peripheral blood were collected. This record belongs to a study of CD8+ T cells in alopecia areata. Looking at the study overall: The drug, oral tofacitinib, was given to treated patients at 5 to 10 mg twice daily. The duration of tofacitinib was 6 to 18 months, with 6 months off drug afterward.

Germline values: CDR1 SGDLS, CDR2 YYNGEE. The CDR3 contains 15 residues. Trimming removed 1 base at V and 6 bases at J, with 13 bases between. Study-level results: Clonality exceeded that of normal scalp in lesional scalp, most notably in alopecia totalis/universalis.

Extraction and reverse transcription of RNA yielded cDNA as the sequencing template. This table comes from immunoSEQ multiplex PCR, and its TCRdb copy is limited to in-frame clones, with some not included. The table includes approximately 150,000 clones, approximately 49% detected once. The material sequenced was CD4+ T cells sorted from blood, taken at week 0. The TCR originated in a human donor with alopecia areata. The V and J genes are TRBV9 and TRBJ2-2, with D unclear. In DNA, the CDR3 is TGTGCCAGCAGCGTACAGAGACTCCCCGCCGGGGAGCTGTTTTTT. It specifies CASSVQRLPAGELFF. Based on the CDR3 plus reference TRBV9 and TRBJ2-2, the full variable domain is DSGVTQTPKHLITATGQRVTLRCSPRSGDLSVYWYQQSLDQGLQFLIQYYNGEERAKGNILERFSAQQFPDLHSELNLSSLELGDSALYFCASSVQRLPAGELFFGEGSRLTVL.